Described below is a single T cell receptor beta chain sequence and its context. Repertoires were generated with immunoSEQ multiplex PCR, while TCRdb's copy carries only in-frame clones and drops some. The sample gives about 89,000 clones, around 90% of which show up once; roughly 2% is in the top ten. The germline V gene encodes CDR1 MNHNS and CDR2 SASEGT. CDR3 size: 13 residues. The germline V and J ends were trimmed by 7 bases and 3 bases, with 12 bases remaining between them. The data stem from a study of T cell changes during pregnancy in multiple sclerosis. The sequenced sample was peripheral blood, obtained after pregnancy. V gene TRBV6-1 combines with J gene TRBJ1-2, with D perhaps matching TRBD1 (5 bases). This TCR derives from a female donor in good health, enrolled as a control in a pregnancy study. CDR3 bases: TGTGCCAGCAACGCAGGGAATTACTATGGCTACACCTTC. Translated, it gives CASNAGNYYGYTF.